This note documents a single T cell receptor beta chain sequence. Its antigen is as yet unknown. This entry comes from a study of cytomegalovirus exposure and HLA in healthy donors. Overall study: An early release of data contained about 85 million unique TCRs, which came from HLA-typed donors.

CDR1 and CDR2 from the germline V gene are SQVTM and ANQGSEA. V lost 0 bases, J lost 4 bases, and 6 bases stayed unmatched. The CDR3 sequence is 14 residues long. Points from the study as a whole: Because they were indistinguishable, some V segments, including TRBV6-2 and TRBV6-3, were excluded. Cytomegalovirus association was assigned to about 150 TCR beta chains.

The PCR had 60 Vbeta and 13 Jbeta primers. Repertoires were generated with immunoSEQ multiplex PCR, while TCRdb's copy carries only in-frame clones and drops some. The table shows around 150,000 clones, with 87% occurring only once. Donors in the study were healthy people who gave bone marrow. The chain links TRBV29-1 to TRBJ2-7; 7 bases match TRBD1. Sequencing used PBMCs. The receptor's source is a woman aged 30 to 39 in good health and CMV-seronegative. As DNA, the CDR3 is TGCAGCGTTGAAGACGCCAGGGGGTCTTACGAGCAGTACTTC. It is translated as CSVEDARGSYEQYF.